Following are 21 T cell receptor beta chains from one sample sequenced in a study of T cells in women clearing cervical HPV infection. TCRdb's copy holds only in-frame clones and misses some; the assay was immunoSEQ multiplex PCR. Across roughly 20,000 clones, the top ten clones capture roughly 4.9% of the sample. Sequences were obtained from blood buffy coat. The source is a woman between 18 and 75 years old with a cervical HPV16 infection that either progressed to CIN3+ or cleared (not recorded which).

Incomplete CDR3 DNA: TGTGCCAGCAGCGGTACAGGGGGTACTAATGAAAAA. Translation gives CASSGTGGTNEK. The whole CDR3 reads CASSGTGGTNEKLFF. The genes are TRBV5-8 and TRBJ1-4; 8 nucleotides align to TRBD1. The CDR3 end falls 3 residues outside the read, so it is completed with the germline J gene. This CDR3 has 15 residues. Germline V gives CDR1 SGHTS, CDR2 YDEGEE. V lost 4 bases and J lost 2; bases outside the gene matches: 4.

Remarks on this clone: The read falls 3 residues short of the CDR3 end, and the missing part is taken from the germline J gene. The chain carries TRBV6-1 and TRBJ2-7; 12 nucleotides line up with TRBD2. Trimming took 4 bases from V and 5 from J; bases not matched to a gene: 3. The CDR3 loop spans 14 amino acids. The V gene's germline CDR1 is MNHNS and CDR2 SASEGT. The part of the CDR3 DNA that was read is TGTGCCAGCAGTGCAACTAGCGGGGGGAACGAG. Protein sequence: CASSATSGGNE. The complete CDR3 sequence is CASSATSGGNEQYF.

Points on this clone: The read ends 3 residues early relative to the CDR3; the germline J gene fills the gap. The chain couples TRBV18 to TRBJ2-5; 7 bases match TRBD2. Germline-derived CDR1 and CDR2 are KGHSH and LQKENI. Trimming took 3 bases from V and 5 from J; bases not matched to a gene: 0. This CDR3 region has 12 residues. The CDR3 spells CASSPGGETQYF. CDR3 bases read: TGTGCCAGCTCACCGGGGGGGGAGACC. The full variable domain, rest sourced from reference TRBV18 and TRBJ2-5, is NAGVMQNPRHLVRRRGQEARLRCSPMKGHSHVYWYRQLPEEGLKFMVYLQKENIIDESGMPKERFSAEFPKEGPSILRIQQVVRGDSAAYFCASSPGGETQYFGPGTRLLVL.

CDR3: CASSLVRDATQYF. The sequenced part of the CDR3 DNA is TGTGCCAGCAGCTTGGTCAGGGATGCTACG. The rearrangement uses TRBV7-2 and TRBJ2-3, with a weak D call TRBD1 (5 bases). Read data end 3 residues before the CDR3 end; the end is taken from the germline J gene. The germline CDR1 and CDR2 sequences are SGHTA and FQGNSA. V gave up 3 bases and J gave up 8 bases, with 12 bases separating them. The CDR3 is 13 residues long.

Note on this clone: The read terminates 3 residues before the CDR3 end, so the remaining end is supplied by the germline J gene. The J gene is TRBJ1-1, the V gene TRBV19, with D possibly TRBD1 on 5 matching bases. The CDR3 has 11 amino acids. V lost 8 bases and J lost 5, with 9 bases in between. Germline V gene data show CDR1 as LNHDA and CDR2 as SQIVND (reference sequence). The part of the CDR3 DNA that was read is TGTGCCAGTGGACGGGGGACTGAA. As protein: CASGRGTE. The CDR3 as a whole reads CASGRGTEAFF.

Details on this clone: The observed sequence ends 3 residues before the CDR3 terminus, with the missing tail filled in from the germline J gene. The chain uses TRBV20-1 and TRBJ1-5; D is undetermined. Germline CDR1 reads DFQATT; CDR2 reads SNEGSKA (reference sequence). CDR3 length: 12 residues. Trimming left V 1 base short and J 6 bases short, with 7 bases between. The CDR3 DNA, read in part, is TGCAGTGCTAGAGTACGGGGTCAGCCC. Protein: CSARVRGQP. The whole CDR3 is CSARVRGQPQHF.

This clone counts as medium-sized by frequency. One junction end does not reproduce the germline sequence, and a read error may be involved. The sequenced fragment ends 3 residues before the CDR3 boundary, so the rest is inferred from the germline J gene. The chain has TRBV20-1 and TRBJ2-3; 8 bases match TRBD2. CDR3 length: 18 residues. The germline V gene encodes CDR1 DFQATT and CDR2 SNEGSKA (reference sequence). The CDR3 DNA, read in part, is TGCAGTGCGAGAGGCGGAGCGGGGGAATCCTCTAGCACAGATACG. Its protein is CSARGGAGESSSTDT. The CDR3 in full is CSARGGAGESSSTDTQYF.

With regard to this clone: The CDR3 end is not reached by the read, which stops 3 residues before it; the germline J gene fills it in. The gene calls are TRBV18 and TRBJ1-1; D call uncertain. The length of the CDR3 is 15 residues. Germline loops: CDR1 KGHSH, CDR2 LQKENI. This chain's CDR3 is CASSPPLRFKETAFF. The covered CDR3 bases are TGTGCCAGCTCACCCCCCCTCAGGTTTAAAGAGACA. Based on the CDR3 plus reference TRBV18 and TRBJ1-1, the full variable domain is NAGVMQNPRHLVRRRGQEARLRCSPMKGHSHVYWYRQLPEEGLKFMVYLQKENIIDESGMPKERFSAEFPKEGPSILRIQQVVRGDSAAYFCASSPPLRFKETAFFGQGTRLTVV.

Regarding this clone: The read is 3 residues too short to cover the CDR3 end, so that end is filled in from the germline J gene. The genes are TRBV20-1 and TRBJ2-3; TRBD2 matches 13 bases. With 1 base clipped from V and 5 bases from J, the junction kept 3 bases outside the gene matches. CDR3 size: 15 residues. CDR1 DFQATT and CDR2 SNEGSKA come from the germline V gene (reference sequence). This chain's CDR3 is CSARGGLAGLDTQYF. The part of the CDR3 DNA that was read is TGCAGTGCTAGAGGGGGACTAGCGGGGTTAGATACG.

With respect to this clone: The CDR3 end falls 3 residues outside the read, so it is completed with the germline J gene. This rearrangement joins TRBV19 to TRBJ1-1; 8 nucleotides align to TRBD1. J lost 5 bases, V lost 4 bases, and 12 bases had no gene match. From germline, CDR1 is LNHDA and CDR2 SQIVND (reference sequence). The CDR3 has 16 residues. CDR3 sequence: CASSRWTGSGWTEAFF. The CDR3 bases that were read are TGTGCCAGTAGTAGATGGACAGGGAGCGGGTGGACTGAA. Complete variable domain (other parts from reference TRBV19 and TRBJ1-1): DGGITQSPKYLFRKEGQNVTLSCEQNLNHDAMYWYRQDPGQGLRLIYYSQIVNDFQKGDIAEGYSVSREKKESFPLTVTSAQKNPTAFYLCASSRWTGSGWTEAFFGQGTRLTVV.

Comments on this clone: The CDR3 end falls 3 residues outside the read, so it is completed with the germline J gene. This rearrangement joins TRBV7-2 to TRBJ1-2; D is possibly TRBD1 (5 bases). Looked up from germline, CDR1 is SGHTA and CDR2 is FQGNSA. This CDR3 is built from 15 residues. The DNA read from the CDR3 is TGTGCCAGCAGGTTTGGGACTAGCCCCTACAATGAC. It specifies CASRFGTSPYND. Given in full, the CDR3 is CASRFGTSPYNDYTF.

A note on this clone: The CDR3 is cut off 3 residues early in the read; its end comes from the germline J gene. This chain links TRBV6-2 or TRBV6-3 with TRBJ2-7, with TRBD1 matching 12 bases. The ends lost 5 bases at V and 3 bases at J; junction bases unmatched: 5. This CDR3 has 15 residues. CDR1 is MNHEY, CDR2 SVGEGT, per germline. The CDR3 protein is CASSDGTGGVYEQYF. CDR3 DNA (partial): TGTGCCAGCAGTGACGGGACAGGGGGCGTCTACGAG.

This clone is identified as medium-sized from frequency. The junction does not match germline at one end; this may be a read error. The read is 3 residues too short to cover the CDR3 end, so that end is filled in from the germline J gene. This rearrangement joins TRBV15 to TRBJ1-2, with D maybe TRBD1 (5 bases). The CDR3 runs 15 residues. Germline V gene sequence: CDR1 LNHNV, CDR2 YYDKDF (reference sequence). The covered CDR3 bases are TGTGCCACCAGCGGAGACAGCGAAGCGCAATATGGC. The encoded protein is CATSGDSEAQYG. In full, the CDR3 reads CATSGDSEAQYGYTF.

In regard to this clone: The missing CDR3 end, 3 residues past where the read stops, is filled in from the germline J gene. This chain joins TRBV19 and TRBJ1-6; 7 nucleotides line up with TRBD1. The CDR3 spans 16 residues. Germline lookup yields CDR1 LNHDA and CDR2 SQIVND (reference sequence). The DNA read from the CDR3 is TGTGCCAGTAGTATTACCTTTCAGGGGGGTGATTCTGCC. This translates into CASSITFQGGDSA. The entire CDR3 protein reads CASSITFQGGDSALHF.

Comment on this clone: The read ends 3 residues shy of where the CDR3 ends; the end is completed using the germline J gene. The J gene is TRBJ1-6, the V gene TRBV4-2; a possible D gene is TRBD1 (6 bases). This CDR3 has 16 residues. Looked up from germline, CDR1 is LGHNA and CDR2 is YNFKEQ. Trimming removed 0 bases from V and 9 bases from J, with 15 bases in between. Partial CDR3 DNA: TGTGCCAGCAGCCAAGAAGCTGGGGGGGCAGCTTCACCC. Amino acid sequence: CASSQEAGGAASP. The complete CDR3 sequence is CASSQEAGGAASPLHF.

On this clone itself: The read falls 3 residues short of the CDR3 end, and the missing part is taken from the germline J gene. The chain has TRBV7-9 and TRBJ2-3; 15 bases agree with TRBD2. Trimming removed 5 bases from V and 8 bases from J; junction bases left unmatched: 5. There are 15 residues in the CDR3. The germline gives CDR1 SEHNR, CDR2 FQNEAQ (reference sequence). CDR3 bases read: TGTGCCAGCAGCCTCGGACTAGCGGGGGGGGGTACG. This translates into CASSLGLAGGGT. The whole CDR3 region reads CASSLGLAGGGTQYF.

In regard to this clone: The observed sequence ends 3 residues before the CDR3 terminus, with the missing tail filled in from the germline J gene. The genes are TRBV30 and TRBJ2-1; maybe TRBD1 (6 bases). This CDR3 region has 15 residues. Trimming removed 2 bases at V and 0 bases at J, with 11 bases between. The V gene's germline CDR1 is GTSNPN and CDR2 SVGIG (reference sequence). Partial CDR3 DNA: TGTGCCTGGAGTCCAGGGGACCCCTCCTACAATGAG. Translating it yields CAWSPGDPSYNE. The entire CDR3 sequence reads CAWSPGDPSYNEQFF.

With respect to this clone: The read ends 3 residues before the CDR3 terminus; that terminus is restored from the germline J gene. The rearrangement joins TRBV7-2 to TRBJ1-2; 8 bases map to TRBD1. The CDR3 loop spans 15 amino acids. Germline lookup yields CDR1 SGHTA and CDR2 FQGNSA. CDR3 DNA, as far as it was read: TGTGCCAGCAGTTCTCCCTGGACAGGGAATAATGAC. It is translated as CASSSPWTGNND. The CDR3 as a whole reads CASSSPWTGNNDYTF.

Regarding this clone: Coverage ceases 3 residues before the CDR3 finishes, and the germline J gene fills in the end. The V and J genes are TRBV2 and TRBJ2-2, with a weak D call TRBD2 (5 bases). The CDR3 extends over 14 amino acids. V lost 2 bases, J lost 5 bases, and 9 bases lay in between. Per the germline V gene, CDR1 is SNHLY and CDR2 is FYNNEI. The part of the CDR3 DNA that was read is TGTGCCAGCAGTGAAACGGGGTGGACCGGGGAG. Protein product: CASSETGWTGE. Given in full, the CDR3 is CASSETGWTGELFF. Full variable domain (remainder filled in from reference TRBV2 and TRBJ2-2): EPEVTQTPSHQVTQMGQEVILRCVPISNHLYFYWYRQILGQKVEFLVSFYNNEISEKSEIFDDQFSVERPDGSNFTLKIRSTKLEDSAMYFCASSETGWTGELFFGEGSRLTVL.

Details on this clone: Sequencing ends 3 residues short of the CDR3 end; the germline J gene provides the rest. The chain carries TRBV10-3 and TRBJ2-2; TRBD1 might be the D (6 bases). The CDR3 covers 14 residues. Germline CDR1 is ENHRY and CDR2 is SYGVKD. CDR3 residues: CASPSRDNRSPLFF. The part of the CDR3 DNA that was read is TGTGCCAGCCCCTCCCGGGACAATAGATCACCG.

With respect to this clone: The read falls 3 residues short of the CDR3 end, and the missing part is taken from the germline J gene. The chain uses TRBV29-1 and TRBJ2-5; 12 bases are shared with TRBD1. This CDR3 is built from 15 residues. Germline CDR1 and CDR2: SQVTM and ANQGSEA. The junction had 11 bases not matched to a gene; V was cut back by 7 bases and J by 5 bases. The CDR3 bases that were read are TGCAGCGCCGGGACAGGGGGCAGACTAGGGGAGACC. Protein product: CSAGTGGRLGET. The whole CDR3 sequence reads CSAGTGGRLGETQYF.